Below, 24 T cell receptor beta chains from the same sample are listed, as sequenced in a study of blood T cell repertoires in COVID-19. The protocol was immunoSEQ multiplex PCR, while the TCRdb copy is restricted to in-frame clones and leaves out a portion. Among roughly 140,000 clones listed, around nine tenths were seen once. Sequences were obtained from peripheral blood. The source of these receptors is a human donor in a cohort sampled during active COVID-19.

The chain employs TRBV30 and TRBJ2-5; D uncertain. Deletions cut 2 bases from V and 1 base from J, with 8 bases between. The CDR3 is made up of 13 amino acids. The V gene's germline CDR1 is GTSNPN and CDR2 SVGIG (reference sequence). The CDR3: CAWSSSVQETQYF. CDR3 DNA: TGTGCCTGGAGTTCTAGTGTCCAAGAGACCCAGTACTTC.

CDR3 bases: TGCGCCAGCAGTGACCCTTTCTTAGCGGGGAGAATAGGTGAGCAGTTCTTC. It translates to CASSDPFLAGRIGEQFF. The genes are TRBV10-2 and TRBJ2-1; 8 bases align to TRBD2. With V trimmed by 3 bases and J by 9 bases, 16 bases remained unmatched. Per germline, CDR1 WSHSY and CDR2 SAAADI. The CDR3 is made up of 17 amino acids.

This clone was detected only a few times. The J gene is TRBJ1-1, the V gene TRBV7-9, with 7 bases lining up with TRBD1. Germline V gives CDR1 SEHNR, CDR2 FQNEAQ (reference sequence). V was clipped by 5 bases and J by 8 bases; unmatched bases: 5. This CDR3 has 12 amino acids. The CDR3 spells CASSPTGPEAFF. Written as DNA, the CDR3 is TGTGCCAGCAGCCCGACAGGGCCCGAAGCTTTCTTT.

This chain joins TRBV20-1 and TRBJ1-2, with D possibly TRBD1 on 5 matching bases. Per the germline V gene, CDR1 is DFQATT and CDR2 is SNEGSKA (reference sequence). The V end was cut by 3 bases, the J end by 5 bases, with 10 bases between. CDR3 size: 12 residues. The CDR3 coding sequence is TGCAGTGCTAGTCCGGGGGGGTATGGCTACACCTTC. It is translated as CSASPGGYGYTF.

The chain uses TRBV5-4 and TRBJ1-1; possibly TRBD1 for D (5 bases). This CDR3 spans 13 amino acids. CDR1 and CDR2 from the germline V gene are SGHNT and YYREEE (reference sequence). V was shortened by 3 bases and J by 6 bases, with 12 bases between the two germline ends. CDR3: CASSWSGLPEAFF. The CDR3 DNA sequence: TGTGCCAGCAGCTGGTCAGGGTTACCTGAAGCTTTCTTT.

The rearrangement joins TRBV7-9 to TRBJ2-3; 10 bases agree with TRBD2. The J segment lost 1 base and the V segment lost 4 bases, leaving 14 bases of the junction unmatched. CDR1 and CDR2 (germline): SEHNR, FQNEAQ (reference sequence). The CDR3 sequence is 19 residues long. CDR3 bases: TGTGCCAGCAGCTCCGGGACCCTAGCGGGGGCCCCTCGCACAGATACGCAGTATTTT. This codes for CASSSGTLAGAPRTDTQYF.

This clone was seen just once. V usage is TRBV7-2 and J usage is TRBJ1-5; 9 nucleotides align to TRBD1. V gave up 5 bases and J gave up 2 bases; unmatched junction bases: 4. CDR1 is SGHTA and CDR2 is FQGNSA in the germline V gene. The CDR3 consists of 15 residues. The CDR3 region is CASSPGTGRNQPQHF. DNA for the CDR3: TGTGCCAGCAGCCCCGGGACAGGGCGCAATCAGCCCCAGCATTTT.

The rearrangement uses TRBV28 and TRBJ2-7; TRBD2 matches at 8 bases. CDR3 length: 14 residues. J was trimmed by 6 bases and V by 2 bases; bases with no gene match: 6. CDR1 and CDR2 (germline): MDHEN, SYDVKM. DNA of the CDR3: TGTGCCAGCAGTTTAAAGCTAGCGGGTGTCGAGCAGTACTTC. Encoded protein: CASSLKLAGVEQYF.

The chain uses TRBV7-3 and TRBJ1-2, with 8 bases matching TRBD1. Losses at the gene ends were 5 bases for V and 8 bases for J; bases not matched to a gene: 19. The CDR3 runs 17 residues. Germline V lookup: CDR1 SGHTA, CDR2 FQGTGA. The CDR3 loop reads CASSSGGTGAPPRGYTF. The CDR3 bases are TGTGCCAGCAGCAGTGGCGGGACAGGCGCTCCCCCGCGAGGCTACACCTTC.

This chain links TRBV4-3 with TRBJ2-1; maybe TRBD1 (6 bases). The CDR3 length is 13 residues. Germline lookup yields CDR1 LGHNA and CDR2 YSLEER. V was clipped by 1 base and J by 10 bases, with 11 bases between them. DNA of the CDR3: TGCGCCAGCAGCCAAGTACGCCAGGGGGAGCAGTTCTTC. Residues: CASSQVRQGEQFF.

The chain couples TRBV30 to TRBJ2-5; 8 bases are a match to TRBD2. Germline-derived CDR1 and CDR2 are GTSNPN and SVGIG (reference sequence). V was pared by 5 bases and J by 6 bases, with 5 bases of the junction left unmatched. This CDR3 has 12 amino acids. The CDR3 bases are TGTGCCTGGGCGGGGGGCCGGAAGACCCAGTACTTC. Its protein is CAWAGGRKTQYF.

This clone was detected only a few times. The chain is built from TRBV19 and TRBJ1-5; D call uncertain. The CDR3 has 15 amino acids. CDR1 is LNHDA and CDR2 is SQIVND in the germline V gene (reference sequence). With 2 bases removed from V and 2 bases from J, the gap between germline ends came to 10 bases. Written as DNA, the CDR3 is TGTGCCAGTAGTATACAGGTATCTGGCAATCAGCCCCAGCATTTT. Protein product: CASSIQVSGNQPQHF.

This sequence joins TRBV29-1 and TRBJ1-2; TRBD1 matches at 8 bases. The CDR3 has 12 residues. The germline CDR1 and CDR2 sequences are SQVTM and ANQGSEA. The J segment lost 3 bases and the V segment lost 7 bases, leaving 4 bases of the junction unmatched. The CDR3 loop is CSAKQGDYGYTF. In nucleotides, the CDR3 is TGCAGCGCCAAACAGGGGGACTATGGCTACACCTTC.

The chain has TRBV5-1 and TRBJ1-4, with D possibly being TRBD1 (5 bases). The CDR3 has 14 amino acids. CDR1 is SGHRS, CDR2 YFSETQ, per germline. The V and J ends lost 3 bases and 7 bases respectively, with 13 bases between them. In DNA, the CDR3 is TGCGCCAGCAGCTCAGGAGGGGTTGGTGAAAAACTGTTTTTT. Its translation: CASSSGGVGEKLFF. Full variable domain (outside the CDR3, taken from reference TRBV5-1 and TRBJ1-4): KAGVTQTPRYLIKTRGQQVTLSCSPISGHRSVSWYQQTPGQGLQFLFEYFSETQRNKGNFPGRFSGRQFSNSRSEMNVSTLELGDSALYLCASSSGGVGEKLFFGSGTQLSVL.

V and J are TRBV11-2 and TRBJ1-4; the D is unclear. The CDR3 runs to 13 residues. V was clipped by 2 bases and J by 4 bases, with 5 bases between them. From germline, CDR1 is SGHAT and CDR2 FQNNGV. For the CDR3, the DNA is TGTGCCAGCAGCTTAACAGTTAATGAAAAACTGTTTTTT. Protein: CASSLTVNEKLFF.

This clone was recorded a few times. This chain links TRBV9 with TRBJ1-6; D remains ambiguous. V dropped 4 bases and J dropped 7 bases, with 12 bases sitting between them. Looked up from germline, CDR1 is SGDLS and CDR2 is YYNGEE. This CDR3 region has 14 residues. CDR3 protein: CASSPRTGNSPLHF. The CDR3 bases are TGTGCCAGCAGCCCCCGGACGGGGAATTCACCCCTCCACTTT.

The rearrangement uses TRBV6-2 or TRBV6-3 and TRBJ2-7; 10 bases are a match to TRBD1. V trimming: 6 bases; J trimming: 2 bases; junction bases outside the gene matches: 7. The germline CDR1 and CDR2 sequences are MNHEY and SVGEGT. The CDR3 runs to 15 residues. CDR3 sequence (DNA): TGTGCCAGCAGCGAAACCGGGACAGGGGCCTACGAGCAGTACTTC. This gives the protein CASSETGTGAYEQYF.

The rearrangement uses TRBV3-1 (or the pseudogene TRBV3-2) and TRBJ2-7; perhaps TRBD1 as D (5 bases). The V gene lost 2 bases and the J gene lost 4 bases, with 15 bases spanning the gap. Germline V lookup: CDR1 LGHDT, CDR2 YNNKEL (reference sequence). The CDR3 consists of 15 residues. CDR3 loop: CASSQIPGWGYEQYF. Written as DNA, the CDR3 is TGTGCCAGCAGCCAAATTCCAGGGTGGGGATACGAGCAGTACTTC.

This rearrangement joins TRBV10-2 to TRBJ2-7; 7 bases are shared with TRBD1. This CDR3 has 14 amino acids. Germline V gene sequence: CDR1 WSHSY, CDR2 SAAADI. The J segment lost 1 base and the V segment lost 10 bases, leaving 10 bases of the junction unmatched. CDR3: CATQGGDGSYEQYF. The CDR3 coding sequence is TGCGCCACCCAAGGGGGCGATGGTTCCTACGAGCAGTACTTC.

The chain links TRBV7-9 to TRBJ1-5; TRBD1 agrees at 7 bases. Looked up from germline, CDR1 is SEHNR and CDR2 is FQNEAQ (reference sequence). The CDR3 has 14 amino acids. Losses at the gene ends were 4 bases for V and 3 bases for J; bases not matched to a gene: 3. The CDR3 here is CASSWGTANQPQHF. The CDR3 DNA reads TGTGCCAGCAGCTGGGGGACAGCCAATCAGCCCCAGCATTTT.

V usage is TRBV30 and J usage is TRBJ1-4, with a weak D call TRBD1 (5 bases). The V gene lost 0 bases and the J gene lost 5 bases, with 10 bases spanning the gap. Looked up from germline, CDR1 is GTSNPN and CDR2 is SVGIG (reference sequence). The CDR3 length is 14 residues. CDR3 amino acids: CAWSVGGVNEKLFF. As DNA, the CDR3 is TGTGCCTGGAGTGTCGGGGGGGTCAATGAAAAACTGTTTTTT.

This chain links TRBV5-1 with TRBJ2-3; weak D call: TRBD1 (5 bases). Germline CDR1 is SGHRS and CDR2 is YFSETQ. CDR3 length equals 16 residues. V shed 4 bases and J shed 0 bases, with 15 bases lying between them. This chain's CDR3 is CASSLPHDSSTDTQYF. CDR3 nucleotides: TGCGCCAGCAGCCTCCCCCACGACAGTAGCACAGATACGCAGTATTTT.

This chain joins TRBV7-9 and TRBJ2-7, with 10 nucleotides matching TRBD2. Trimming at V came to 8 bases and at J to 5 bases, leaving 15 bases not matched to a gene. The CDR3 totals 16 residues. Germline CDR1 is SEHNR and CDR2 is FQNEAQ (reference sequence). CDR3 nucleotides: TGTGCCAGCGCAGGGGCTAGCGGGAGTACTCGCGACGAGCAGTACTTC. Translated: CASAGASGSTRDEQYF.

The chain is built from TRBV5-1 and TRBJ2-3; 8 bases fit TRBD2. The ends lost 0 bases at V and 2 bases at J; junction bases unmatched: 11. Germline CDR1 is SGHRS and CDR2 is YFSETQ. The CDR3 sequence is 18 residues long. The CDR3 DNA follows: TGCGCCAGCAGCTTGGCCATCTTAACTAGCGGTTCCACAGATACGCAGTATTTT. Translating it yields CASSLAILTSGSTDTQYF.